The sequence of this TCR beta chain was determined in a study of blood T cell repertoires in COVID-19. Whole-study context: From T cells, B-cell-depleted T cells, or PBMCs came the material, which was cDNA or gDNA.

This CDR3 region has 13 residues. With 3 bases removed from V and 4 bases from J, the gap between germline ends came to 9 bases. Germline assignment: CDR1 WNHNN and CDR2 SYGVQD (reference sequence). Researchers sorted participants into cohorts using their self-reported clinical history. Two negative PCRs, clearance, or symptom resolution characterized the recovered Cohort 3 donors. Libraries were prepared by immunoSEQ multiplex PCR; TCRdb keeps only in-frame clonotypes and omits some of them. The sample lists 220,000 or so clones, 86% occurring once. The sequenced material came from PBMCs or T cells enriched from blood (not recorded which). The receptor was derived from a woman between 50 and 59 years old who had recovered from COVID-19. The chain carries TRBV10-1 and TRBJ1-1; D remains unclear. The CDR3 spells CASSDRFGTEAFF. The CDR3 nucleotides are TGCGCCAGCAGTGACCGGTTCGGCACTGAAGCTTTCTTT.